One sample yielded the 18 T cell receptor beta chains listed below, sequenced in a study of T cell responses to AZD1222 COVID-19 vaccine. Assay: immunoSEQ multiplex PCR; the TCRdb copy retains only in-frame clones and omits some. The top ten hold 0.99% of the sample, which has around 200,000 clones, roughly 93% seen once. The sample consisted of peripheral blood, taken on day 0 of AZD1222 vaccination. The receptors derive from an adult in good health.

The genes are TRBV3-1 (or the pseudogene TRBV3-2) and TRBJ1-1, with D possibly being TRBD1 (5 bases). V was trimmed by 4 bases and J by 1 base, leaving 10 bases between them. The CDR3 totals 14 residues. Germline V gives CDR1 LGHDT, CDR2 YNNKEL (reference sequence). The CDR3 spells CASSRLDTNTEAFF. The CDR3 DNA sequence: TGTGCCAGCAGCCGCCTGGACACGAACACTGAAGCTTTCTTT.

In this sample, this clone turned up once. This rearrangement joins TRBV4-3 to TRBJ2-3, with TRBD2 as a possible D gene (6 bases). The CDR3 spans 18 residues. Germline loops: CDR1 LGHNA, CDR2 YSLEER. The V gene lost 0 bases and the J gene lost 1 base, with 17 bases spanning the gap. The CDR3 region is CASSQEGVGGIGTDTQYF. In DNA, the CDR3 is TGCGCCAGCAGCCAAGAAGGGGTAGGAGGGATAGGCACAGATACGCAGTATTTT.

The chain has TRBV5-5 and TRBJ1-5, with a weak D call TRBD1 (6 bases). In germline, CDR1 is SGHKS, CDR2 YYEKEE (reference sequence). Trimming left V 4 bases short and J 7 bases short, with 15 bases between. This CDR3 is built from 14 residues. The CDR3 sequence is CASSLRDTRQPQHF. For the CDR3, the DNA is TGTGCCAGCAGCCTCCGGGACACCAGGCAGCCCCAGCATTTT.

This clone was detected only once. The chain links TRBV6-5 to TRBJ2-7, with TRBD2 as a possible D gene (5 bases). Germline V gene sequence: CDR1 MNHEY, CDR2 SVGAGI. The CDR3 is 15 residues long. V was trimmed by 2 bases and J by 3 bases, leaving 14 bases between them. CDR3 residues: CASSYGLGEGYEQYF. The CDR3 nucleotides are TGTGCCAGCAGTTACGGGTTAGGCGAGGGCTACGAGCAGTACTTC.

This clone was counted a few times. The chain carries TRBV10-3 and TRBJ1-4; TRBD1 matches 9 bases. From germline, CDR1 is ENHRY and CDR2 SYGVKD. Germline trimming cut 6 bases from V and 7 bases from J; bases unmatched to any gene: 3. The CDR3 extends over 13 amino acids. The CDR3 region has the DNA TGTGCCATCAGCCCGGGACAGGGTGAAAAACTGTTTTTT. Translated: CAISPGQGEKLFF.

V gene TRBV19 combines with J gene TRBJ2-7; no clear D. V lost 1 base to trimming and J lost 3 bases, with 13 bases between them. The V gene's germline CDR1 is LNHDA and CDR2 SQIVND (reference sequence). The CDR3 has 15 amino acids. CDR3 in amino acids: CASSIALTGFYEQYF. CDR3 nucleotide sequence: TGTGCCAGTAGTATAGCTTTAACCGGATTCTACGAGCAGTACTTC.

This clone showed up just once. The genes are TRBV7-3 and TRBJ1-3; 11 bases agree with TRBD1. CDR3 length: 16 amino acids. Germline values: CDR1 SGHTA, CDR2 FQGTGA. V was pared by 4 bases and J by 3 bases, with 5 bases of the junction left unmatched. CDR3 region: CASSSGTGGGGNTIYF. CDR3 sequence (DNA): TGTGCCAGCAGCTCCGGGACAGGGGGAGGTGGAAACACCATATATTTT.

The chain links TRBV7-6 to TRBJ1-2; 9 bases agree with TRBD1. Germline trimming cut 5 bases from V and 2 bases from J; bases unmatched to any gene: 9. The CDR3 totals 16 residues. The germline V gene encodes CDR1 SGHVS and CDR2 FNYEAQ. The CDR3 DNA follows: TGTGCCAGCAGCCCAACCGGGACAGGGAACAACTATGGCTACACCTTC. It encodes CASSPTGTGNNYGYTF.

The chain is built from TRBV11-2 and TRBJ2-5; weak D call: TRBD2 (5 bases). V gave up 3 bases and J gave up 5 bases, with 10 bases separating them. The CDR3 runs to 13 residues. From germline, CDR1 is SGHAT and CDR2 FQNNGV. As DNA, the CDR3 is TGTGCCAGCAGCTTCGGGGTGGGCGAGACCCAGTACTTC. It codes for CASSFGVGETQYF.

The chain recombines TRBV7-9 with TRBJ2-7; possibly TRBD1 for D (6 bases). The germline CDR1 and CDR2 sequences are SEHNR and FQNEAQ (reference sequence). The CDR3 totals 13 residues. Trimming took off 3 bases at V and 5 bases at J, with 11 bases between the two ends. CDR3 DNA sequence: TGTGCCAGCAGCTTTCAGGGGCGTAACGAGCAGTACTTC. Translating gives CASSFQGRNEQYF.

The V and J genes are TRBV5-1 and TRBJ1-2; the D gene is possibly TRBD1 (5 bases). V was cut by 4 bases and J by 4 bases, with 11 bases left in between. Germline CDR1 and CDR2: SGHRS and YFSETQ. CDR3 length: 13 residues. The CDR3 loop reads CASSPQEAYGYTF. DNA for the CDR3: TGCGCCAGCAGCCCACAGGAGGCCTATGGCTACACCTTC.

The V gene is TRBV5-1, the J gene TRBJ2-7, with D perhaps matching TRBD1 (6 bases). Per germline, CDR1 SGHRS and CDR2 YFSETQ. The V gene lost 4 bases and the J gene lost 1 base, with 15 bases spanning the gap. The CDR3 is 15 residues long. CDR3: CASSGTGLRSYEQYF. CDR3 coding DNA: TGCGCCAGCAGCGGAACAGGGTTGAGATCCTACGAGCAGTACTTC.

This clone was seen only once. This chain links TRBV5-1 with TRBJ2-7; D possibly corresponds to TRBD2 (5 bases). The CDR3 runs 13 residues. The germline CDR1 and CDR2 sequences are SGHRS and YFSETQ. V lost 4 bases to trimming and J lost 7 bases, with 15 bases between them. The CDR3 sequence: CASSPGPTGEQYF. CDR3 in DNA: TGCGCCAGCAGCCCGGGCCCAACGGGGGAGCAGTACTTC.

This chain joins TRBV18 and TRBJ1-5; maybe TRBD1 (5 bases). CDR1 KGHSH and CDR2 LQKENI come from the germline V gene. Trimming cost V 3 bases and J 5 bases, with 11 bases left between them. CDR3 size: 14 residues. The CDR3 nucleotides are TGTGCCAGCTCACCGGGGGGAGGGGATCAGCCCCAGCATTTT. Translation: CASSPGGGDQPQHF.

The rearrangement links TRBV7-3 to TRBJ2-7, with a tentative D call TRBD2 (7 bases). The V gene lost 6 bases and the J gene lost 2 bases, with 11 bases spanning the gap. The length of the CDR3 is 13 residues. Germline loops: CDR1 SGHTA, CDR2 FQGTGA. CDR3: CASSQGGAYEQYF. CDR3 sequence (DNA): TGTGCCAGCAGTCAAGGGGGGGCCTACGAGCAGTACTTC.

J is TRBJ2-5 and V is TRBV27, with 7 nucleotides matching TRBD2. The trim removed 6 bases at V and 5 bases at J, leaving 9 bases unmatched. Germline V gene lookup returns CDR1 MNHEY and CDR2 SMNVEV (reference sequence). The CDR3 contains 14 residues. The CDR3 bases are TGTGCCAGCAGAAGCTTTGCGGGGGTTGAGACCCAGTACTTC. Protein sequence: CASRSFAGVETQYF.

The DNA of the CDR3 is TGCGCCAGCAGCTTAGGTTTACAGGGGGCGCGAGGCACTGAAGCTTTCTTT. It specifies CASSLGLQGARGTEAFF. V and J are TRBV5-1 and TRBJ1-1; the match to TRBD1 covers 9 bases. Trimming at V came to 2 bases and at J to 4 bases, leaving 12 bases not matched to a gene. The V gene's germline CDR1 is SGHRS and CDR2 YFSETQ. The CDR3 loop spans 17 amino acids.

The V and J genes are TRBV28 and TRBJ2-7; TRBD1 matches at 7 bases. The CDR3 consists of 17 residues. V shed 3 bases and J 1 base; nucleotides not matched to a gene: 12. Germline assignment: CDR1 MDHEN and CDR2 SYDVKM. CDR3 amino acids: CASSFPSPATGSYEQYF. In DNA form, the CDR3 reads TGTGCCAGCAGTTTTCCTTCTCCCGCGACAGGGTCCTACGAGCAGTACTTC.